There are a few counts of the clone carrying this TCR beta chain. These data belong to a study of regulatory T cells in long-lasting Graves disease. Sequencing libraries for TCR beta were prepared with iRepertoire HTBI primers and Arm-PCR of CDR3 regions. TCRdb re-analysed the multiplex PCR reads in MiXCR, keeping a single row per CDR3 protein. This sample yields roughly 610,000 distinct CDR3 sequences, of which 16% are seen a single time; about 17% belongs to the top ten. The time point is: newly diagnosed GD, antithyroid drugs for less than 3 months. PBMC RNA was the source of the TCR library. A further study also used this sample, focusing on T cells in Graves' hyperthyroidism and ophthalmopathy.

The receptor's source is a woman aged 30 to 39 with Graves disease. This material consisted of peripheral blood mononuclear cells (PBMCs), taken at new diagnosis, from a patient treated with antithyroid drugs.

CDR3: CASSYSHGEQPQHF. The DNA for the CDR3 is TGTGCCAGCAGTTACTCCCACGGGGAGCAGCCCCAGCATTTT. The V gene is TRBV6-5, the J gene TRBJ1-5, with no clear D. V was pared by 0 bases and J by 7 bases, with 10 bases between. The length of the CDR3 is 14 residues. Per germline, CDR1 MNHEY and CDR2 SVGAGI.